Listed here is a single TCR beta chain. Its target is not known. The data were obtained in a study of T cell responses to AZD1222 COVID-19 vaccine. The protocol was immunoSEQ multiplex PCR, while the TCRdb copy is restricted to in-frame clones and leaves out a portion. The sample yields about 110,000 clones, 85% to 95% seen once. Whole-study results and caveats: Mostly white British, mostly female donors; authors suggested clonal diversity may be underestimated. Regions 160-218 and 743-854 held dominance among vaccine-associated CD4 TCRs, which spanned spike.

V lost 4 bases and J 4 bases, leaving 8 bases between the germline ends. The CDR3 is made up of 12 amino acids. In germline, CDR1 is SQVTM, CDR2 ANQGSEA. V is TRBV29-1 and J is TRBJ1-3; D remains unclear. Material: peripheral blood, obtained on day 0 of AZD1222 vaccination. This receptor was identified in an adult in good health. The CDR3 region is CSVGLAGNTIYF. As DNA, the CDR3 is TGCAGCGTTGGTCTGGCAGGAAACACCATATATTTT.